These 20 T cell receptor beta chains were all obtained from the same sample, sequenced in a study of T cells in Graves' hyperthyroidism and ophthalmopathy. Amplified TCR beta CDR3 regions came from RNA transcripts. Carried out on the TCR CDR3, a first-round RT-PCR used the HTBI primer set. Using its own MiXCR run on the multiplex PCR reads, TCRdb lists one record per CDR3 protein. The table has 250,000 to 300,000 distinct CDR3 sequences, roughly 14% seen once. The material sequenced was blood. The receptors stem from a woman aged 40 to 50 with Graves' hyperthyroidism that later progressed to Graves' ophthalmopathy.

CDR3 nucleotide sequence: TGTGCCAGCAGCCTCAGGACAGGGGAGCAGTTCTTC. This sequence encodes CASSLRTGEQFF. This rearrangement joins TRBV14 to TRBJ2-1, with 8 bases fitting TRBD1. V was clipped by 4 bases and J by 10 bases; unmatched bases: 3. The CDR3 loop spans 12 amino acids. Germline assignment: CDR1 SGHDN and CDR2 FVKESK.

This clonotype was seen a handful of times. The rearrangement links TRBV5-1 to TRBJ2-1, with 11 nucleotides matching TRBD1. Germline trimming cut 4 bases from V and 9 bases from J; bases unmatched to any gene: 9. The CDR3 has 15 residues. Germline CDR1 is SGHRS and CDR2 is YFSETQ. CDR3 in DNA: TGCGCCAGCAGCCTAATAGGACAGGGGGCAAGTGAGCAGTTCTTC. Amino acid sequence: CASSLIGQGASEQFF.

This clonotype was observed at least ten times. This chain uses TRBV2 with TRBJ2-5; tentative D call: TRBD1 (6 bases). V was trimmed by 6 bases and J by 5 bases, leaving 10 bases between them. Germline CDR1 and CDR2: SNHLY and FYNNEI. The CDR3 is 12 amino acids. The CDR3 here is CASRGDRETQYF. CDR3 sequence (DNA): TGTGCCAGCAGGGGAGACAGGGAGACCCAGTACTTC.

This clonotype was observed at least ten times. V usage is TRBV7-3 and J usage is TRBJ2-1, with D unclear. This CDR3 is built from 14 residues. Between the trimmed V and J ends, which lost 1 base and 8 bases, there was a span of 12 bases. Germline V gene data show CDR1 as SGHTA and CDR2 as FQGTGA. Here the CDR3 reads CASSLRATVHEQFF. The CDR3 nucleotides read TGTGCCAGCAGCTTAAGGGCCACGGTCCATGAGCAGTTCTTC.

This clonotype has a count of ten or more. The chain combines TRBV29-1 with TRBJ1-1; the D is unclear. Germline assignment: CDR1 SQVTM and CDR2 ANQGSEA. Trimming removed 7 bases at V and 2 bases at J, with 14 bases between. CDR3 size: 13 residues. The CDR3 nucleotides are TGCAGCGCCGGGGTTACCTTTAACACTGAAGCTTTCTTT. The encoded protein is CSAGVTFNTEAFF.

This clonotype was seen ten or more times. The genes are TRBV3-1 and TRBJ2-2; tentative D call: TRBD2 (6 bases). CDR1 and CDR2 from the germline V gene are LGHDT and YNNKEL (reference sequence). The CDR3 runs to 15 residues. Trimming left V 6 bases short and J 1 base short, with 12 bases between. CDR3 region: CASSFRRGNTGELFF. The CDR3 nucleotides are TGTGCCAGCAGTTTTAGGCGGGGGAACACCGGGGAGCTGTTTTTT.

V and J are TRBV20-1 and TRBJ2-7; no clear D gene. V lost 0 bases, J lost 2 bases, and 8 bases lay in between. The CDR3 is 13 amino acids. The germline V gene encodes CDR1 DFQATT and CDR2 SNEGSKA (reference sequence). CDR3 DNA sequence: TGCAGTGCTAGAGAATGGGTTACCTACGAGCAGTACTTC. Translated: CSAREWVTYEQYF.

Concerning this clonotype: This may stem from a read error, because a much larger clone lies one nucleotide away. CDR3 nucleotides: TGTGCCAGCAGCTTGCCCCGTTATAATTCACCCCCCCACTTT. Protein: CASSLPRYNSPPHF. The chain links TRBV5-5 to TRBJ1-6; no firm D call. CDR1 SGHKS and CDR2 YYEKEE come from the germline V gene (reference sequence). The CDR3 totals 14 residues.

This clonotype showed up many times. The genes are TRBV28 and TRBJ2-3; D tentatively reads TRBD1 or TRBD2 (5 bases each). The germline V gene encodes CDR1 MDHEN and CDR2 SYDVKM. The CDR3 spans 19 residues. Trimming stripped 4 bases from V and 1 base from J, with 24 bases between. The CDR3 reads CASSSSEPEEGTGTDTQYF. The CDR3 coding sequence is TGTGCCAGCAGTTCATCCGAACCAGAGGAAGGGACCGGCACAGATACGCAGTATTTT.

With regard to this clonotype: This clone may be a read error of a much larger clone one base away. This chain uses TRBV10-1 with TRBJ2-2, with D tentatively TRBD1 (6 bases). This CDR3 is built from 14 residues. Germline V gene data show CDR1 as WNHNN and CDR2 as SYGVQD (reference sequence). CDR3 residues: CASQQGTNTGDLFF. Here the CDR3 DNA reads TGCGCCAGCCAACAGGGAACGAACACCGGGGACCTGTTTTTT.

This clonotype was observed at least ten times. The V call is TRBV11-2, the J call TRBJ2-7; D remains ambiguous. Trimming left V 3 bases short and J 2 bases short, with 11 bases between. This CDR3 contains 14 residues. Germline V gene data show CDR1 as SGHAT and CDR2 as FQNNGV. The CDR3 sequence is CASSLSKVPYEQYF. The DNA for the CDR3 is TGTGCCAGCAGCTTGTCCAAGGTCCCCTACGAGCAGTACTTC.

The V gene is TRBV20-1, the J gene TRBJ1-4; D gene ambiguous. With 0 bases removed from V and 0 bases from J, the gap between germline ends came to 5 bases. This CDR3 region has 14 residues. CDR1 is DFQATT, CDR2 SNEGSKA, per germline (reference sequence). The CDR3 region is CSARDPSTNEKLFF. The CDR3 DNA reads as TGCAGTGCTAGAGATCCATCAACTAATGAAAAACTGTTTTTT.

This clonotype was recorded at least ten times. The chain employs TRBV30 and TRBJ2-7; 10 bases map to TRBD1. The V gene end was trimmed by 1 base and the J gene end by 6 bases; junction bases not matched to a gene: 0. Per germline, CDR1 GTSNPN and CDR2 SVGIG (reference sequence). There are 12 residues in the CDR3. The CDR3 protein is CAWSGTGGEQYF. Written as DNA, the CDR3 is TGTGCCTGGAGTGGGACAGGGGGCGAGCAGTACTTC.

This clonotype was detected ten times or more. V usage is TRBV7-9 and J usage is TRBJ2-1; the match to TRBD2 covers 11 bases. Germline V lookup: CDR1 SEHNR, CDR2 FQNEAQ (reference sequence). Trimming cost V 4 bases and J 6 bases; bases outside gene matches: 5. The CDR3 is 15 residues long. CDR3 nucleotides: TGTGCCAGCAGCTCAAGACTAGCGGGATTCAATGAGCAGTTCTTC. Translation: CASSSRLAGFNEQFF.

This clonotype showed up many times. The chain employs TRBV12-3 or TRBV12-4 and TRBJ2-1, with 8 positions matching TRBD2. V lost 3 bases, J lost 11 bases, and 12 bases stayed unmatched. CDR3 length equals 15 residues. CDR3 nucleotides: TGTGCCAGCAGTTTCCAGGCGGCCAGCGGGGGAAAGCAGTTCTTC. Protein sequence: CASSFQAASGGKQFF.

At least ten counts were recorded for this clonotype. This chain uses TRBV27 with TRBJ1-5; possible D gene TRBD1, 5 bases. Germline lookup yields CDR1 MNHEY and CDR2 SMNVEV (reference sequence). This CDR3 is 12 amino acids long. V shed 8 bases and J shed 7 bases, with 12 bases lying between them. The CDR3 is CASRGGGQPQHF. The CDR3 DNA follows: TGTGCCAGCCGGGGGGGGGGGCAGCCCCAGCATTTT.

This clonotype showed up just a few times. The chain has TRBV5-1 and TRBJ2-7, with D perhaps matching TRBD2 (5 bases). CDR3 size: 14 residues. V was pared by 4 bases and J by 0 bases, with 11 bases between. Germline lookup yields CDR1 SGHRS and CDR2 YFSETQ. CDR3 protein: CASSPRTGSYEQYF. The CDR3 region has the DNA TGCGCCAGCAGCCCTCGGACTGGCTCCTACGAGCAGTACTTC.

This clonotype was seen a handful of times. The V and J genes are TRBV19 and TRBJ1-5; 8 bases line up with TRBD1. The CDR3 covers 15 residues. Trimming took 7 bases from V and 5 from J; bases not matched to a gene: 10. From germline, CDR1 is LNHDA and CDR2 SQIVND (reference sequence). The CDR3: CASTLTGEVYQPQHF. Here the CDR3 DNA reads TGTGCCAGTACCTTGACAGGGGAGGTTTATCAGCCCCAGCATTTT.

V gene TRBV5-4 combines with J gene TRBJ2-1; 8 bases are a match to TRBD2. The CDR3 extends over 14 amino acids. Per germline, CDR1 SGHNT and CDR2 YYREEE (reference sequence). CDR3: CATSFQRELDEQFF. DNA for the CDR3: TGTGCGACCAGCTTCCAGCGGGAGCTGGATGAGCAGTTCTTC.

Points on this clonotype: A much larger clone is a single base away; this may be a read error. The V gene is TRBV6-1, the J gene TRBJ1-1; D call uncertain. The germline gives CDR1 MNHNS, CDR2 SASEGT. The CDR3 is 13 residues long. This CDR3 is CASREPLNTETFF. The DNA of the CDR3 is TGTGCCAGCAGGGAACCCCTGAACACTGAAACTTTCTTT.